These 15 T cell receptor beta chains originate from one sample sequenced in a study of blood T cell repertoires in COVID-19. The table came from immunoSEQ multiplex PCR; TCRdb's copy has only in-frame clones and leaves some out. The sample has roughly 250,000 clones, over 80% seen once. The sample comprised PBMCs or T cells enriched from blood (not recorded which). The receptors shown here come from a woman aged 30 to 39 with acute COVID-19.

The rearrangement links TRBV15 to TRBJ1-6, with 11 bases that match TRBD1. CDR1 and CDR2 (germline): LNHNV, YYDKDF (reference sequence). With V trimmed by 8 bases and J by 7 bases, 4 bases remained unmatched. CDR3 length equals 14 residues. The CDR3 DNA reads as TGTGCCACCTCCGGGACAGGGGGGAATTCACCCCTCCACTTT. Translation: CATSGTGGNSPLHF.

The V gene is TRBV5-1, the J gene TRBJ1-1; D is uncertain. V was clipped by 2 bases and J by 6 bases, with 11 bases between them. This CDR3 contains 13 residues. Germline CDR1 is SGHRS and CDR2 is YFSETQ. The CDR3 coding sequence is TGCGCCAGCAGCTTTGGTACGAGTTCTGAAGCTTTCTTT. As protein: CASSFGTSSEAFF.

The V and J genes are TRBV18 and TRBJ2-1; TRBD2 agrees at 8 bases. The ends lost 0 bases at V and 8 bases at J; junction bases unmatched: 12. The CDR3 has 17 residues. CDR1 KGHSH and CDR2 LQKENI come from the germline V gene. The CDR3 region is CASSPPFDGTRRYEQFF. The DNA for the CDR3 is TGTGCCAGCTCACCACCATTTGACGGGACTAGGAGGTATGAGCAGTTCTTC. The full variable domain, completed using reference TRBV18 and TRBJ2-1, is NAGVMQNPRHLVRRRGQEARLRCSPMKGHSHVYWYRQLPEEGLKFMVYLQKENIIDESGMPKERFSAEFPKEGPSILRIQQVVRGDSAAYFCASSPPFDGTRRYEQFFGPGTRLTVL.

The V call is TRBV14, the J call TRBJ2-5; a possible D gene is TRBD2 (6 bases). The V end was cut by 4 bases, the J end by 2 bases, with 8 bases between. Germline V gene data show CDR1 as SGHDN and CDR2 as FVKESK. CDR3 length: 13 amino acids. The CDR3 reads CASSPGLQETQYF. The CDR3 nucleotides read TGTGCCAGCAGCCCGGGACTTCAAGAGACCCAGTACTTC.

The chain employs TRBV20-1 and TRBJ2-1, with 11 nucleotides matching TRBD2. Germline CDR1 and CDR2: DFQATT and SNEGSKA (reference sequence). Unmatched junction bases numbered 13, after V lost 3 bases and J lost 6 bases. The CDR3 is 17 residues long. In DNA, the CDR3 is TGCAGTGCTAGTGACCCCCCCGGACTAGCGGGCTTCAATGAGCAGTTCTTC. Protein product: CSASDPPGLAGFNEQFF.

V usage is TRBV10-1 and J usage is TRBJ2-3; tentatively, D is TRBD1 (5 bases). The CDR3 is 16 residues long. V lost 0 bases and J 1 base, leaving 11 bases between the germline ends. The germline gives CDR1 WNHNN, CDR2 SYGVQD (reference sequence). CDR3 bases: TGCGCCAGCAGTGAGTCGAACACAGGAGGCACAGATACGCAGTATTTT. Protein product: CASSESNTGGTDTQYF.

The V call is TRBV7-8, the J call TRBJ2-7, with 12 bases that match TRBD2. The trim removed 4 bases at V and 0 bases at J, leaving 7 bases unmatched. Per the germline V gene, CDR1 is SGHVS and CDR2 is FQNEAQ. This CDR3 spans 17 amino acids. This chain's CDR3 is CASSSGTSGFLSYEQYF. CDR3 coding DNA: TGTGCCAGCAGCTCCGGGACTAGCGGGTTCCTCTCCTACGAGCAGTACTTC.

The rearrangement joins TRBV19 to TRBJ1-2, with TRBD1 matching 9 bases. CDR3 length: 16 residues. The J segment lost 7 bases and the V segment lost 0 bases, leaving 9 bases of the junction unmatched. Germline V CDR1 and CDR2: LNHDA, SQIVND (reference sequence). CDR3 amino acids: CASSIERTGAFGGYTF. The CDR3 coding sequence is TGTGCCAGTAGTATAGAACGGACAGGGGCCTTCGGTGGCTACACCTTC. The full variable domain, with the rest looked up from reference TRBV19 and TRBJ1-2, is DGGITQSPKYLFRKEGQNVTLSCEQNLNHDAMYWYRQDPGQGLRLIYYSQIVNDFQKGDIAEGYSVSREKKESFPLTVTSAQKNPTAFYLCASSIERTGAFGGYTFGSGTRLTVV.

The chain carries TRBV27 and TRBJ2-7; perhaps TRBD1 as D (6 bases). V was clipped by 5 bases and J by 4 bases, with 9 bases between them. CDR3 length: 12 residues. Germline V lookup: CDR1 MNHEY, CDR2 SMNVEV (reference sequence). Here the CDR3 DNA reads TGTGCCAGCAGTGTTACAGGGTACGAGCAGTACTTC. It encodes CASSVTGYEQYF.

The V and J genes are TRBV3-1 (or the pseudogene TRBV3-2) and TRBJ1-1, with D possibly matching TRBD1 (6 bases). This CDR3 is 14 amino acids long. The germline gives CDR1 LGHDT, CDR2 YNNKEL (reference sequence). The V end lost 3 bases, the J end lost 6 bases, and 14 bases lay between the germline ends. Written as DNA, the CDR3 is TGTGCCAGCAGCCAGGTACAGGGTACCGCTGAAGCTTTCTTT. Translation gives CASSQVQGTAEAFF.

This clone was picked up one time. This chain connects TRBV14 to TRBJ2-5; a weak D match, TRBD2 (5 bases). V was shortened by 6 bases and J by 3 bases, with 11 bases between the two germline ends. This CDR3 comprises 13 residues. In germline, CDR1 is SGHDN, CDR2 FVKESK. The chain's CDR3 is CASSLGLKETQYF. In nucleotides, the CDR3 is TGTGCCAGCAGTCTCGGACTGAAAGAGACCCAGTACTTC.

The CDR3 DNA is TGTGCCAGCAGCCCCCTAGAAGGAGGTACAGAGACCCAGTACTTC. This gives the protein CASSPLEGGTETQYF. V gene TRBV3-1 (or the pseudogene TRBV3-2) combines with J gene TRBJ2-5; a possible D gene is TRBD2 (5 bases). Trimming took 4 bases from V and 4 from J, leaving 16 bases between them. Germline loops: CDR1 LGHDT, CDR2 YNNKEL (reference sequence). The CDR3 sequence is 15 residues long.

The chain links TRBV19 to TRBJ1-1, with 7 bases that match TRBD1. The germline gives CDR1 LNHDA, CDR2 SQIVND (reference sequence). The J segment lost 2 bases and the V segment lost 2 bases, leaving 5 bases of the junction unmatched. The CDR3 covers 15 residues. CDR3 in DNA: TGTGCCAGTAGTATATCAGGGGGGCCCAACACTGAAGCTTTCTTT. Amino acid sequence: CASSISGGPNTEAFF.

This clone is a singleton in its sample. This rearrangement joins TRBV7-4 to TRBJ1-5; TRBD1 aligns across 7 bases. After removal of 2 bases from V and 5 bases from J, the junction contained 6 bases not matched to a gene. Germline V gives CDR1 SGHVT, CDR2 SQSDAQ. The CDR3 consists of 15 residues. The CDR3 reads CASSLSRQGDQPQHF. DNA for the CDR3: TGTGCCAGCAGCTTATCGCGTCAGGGGGATCAGCCCCAGCATTTT.

The chain carries TRBV29-1 and TRBJ2-7; 16 bases are a match to TRBD2. The CDR3 loop spans 15 amino acids. The germline CDR1 and CDR2 sequences are SQVTM and ANQGSEA. V was pared by 5 bases and J by 3 bases, with 4 bases of the junction left unmatched. In DNA form, the CDR3 reads TGCAGCGTTACGGGACTAGCGGGGGGGAGCTACGAGCAGTACTTC. Translation gives CSVTGLAGGSYEQYF.